The clone carrying this TCR beta chain has only a few counts. What it binds is unknown. The CDR3 is 16 residues long. The trim removed 1 base at V and 5 bases at J, leaving 10 bases unmatched. Germline V gene lookup returns CDR1 SGHTA and CDR2 FQGNSA. This sample stems from a study of OX40 agonist ivuxolimab in advanced cancers. In the study overall: Given to patients was ivuxolimab, an agonistic anti-OX40 (CD134) antibody.

The repertoire was sequenced with immunoSEQ multiplex PCR; TCRdb's copy has only in-frame clones and lacks some. The sample yields about 41,000 clones, 87% seen once. Study-level findings and limits: Among the lowest levels of clonal expansion were found in partial responders at 0.1-3.0 mg/kg. On average, CD8+ T cells showed a greater number of expanded clones than CD4+. The study observed clonal expansion of CD4+ and CD8+ blood T cells by week 6 at 0.1 to 3.0 mg/kg.

The receptor was derived from an adult with an advanced solid tumor such as melanoma, head and neck, liver or kidney cancer. Here the sequenced sample was CD4+ or CD8+ T cells sorted from blood, taken in a trial of the OX40 agonist ivuxolimab. The chain carries TRBV7-2 and TRBJ1-1; TRBD1 matches 7 bases. The CDR3 DNA follows: TGTGCCAGCAGCTTAGAGGGGGCCCCCGTGAGAACTGAAGCTTTCTTT. Protein product: CASSLEGAPVRTEAFF. Based on the CDR3 plus reference TRBV7-2 and TRBJ1-1, the full variable domain is GAGVSQSPSNKVTEKGKDVELRCDPISGHTALYWYRQSLGQGLEFLIYFQGNSAPDKSGLPSDRFSAERTGGSVSTLTIQRTQQEDSAVYLCASSLEGAPVRTEAFFGQGTRLTVV.